The next 10 T cell receptor beta chains were all read from a single sample in a study of OX40 agonist ivuxolimab in advanced cancers. The repertoire was sequenced with immunoSEQ multiplex PCR; TCRdb's copy has only in-frame clones and lacks some. The sample has approximately 46,000 clones, around 77% seen once; the top ten hold around 2.7%. This specimen was CD4+ or CD8+ T cells sorted from blood, taken in a trial of the OX40 agonist ivuxolimab. These receptors came from an adult with an advanced solid tumor such as melanoma, head and neck, liver or kidney cancer.

The chain is built from TRBV19 and TRBJ1-2; 9 nucleotides line up with TRBD1. Germline V gene sequence: CDR1 LNHDA, CDR2 SQIVND (reference sequence). V lost 5 bases, J lost 8 bases, and 12 bases stayed unmatched. The CDR3 has 15 amino acids. CDR3 protein: CASSPGQGRAGGYTF. CDR3 nucleotide sequence: TGTGCCAGTAGTCCGGGACAGGGAAGGGCCGGGGGCTACACCTTC. The full variable domain, completed using reference TRBV19 and TRBJ1-2, is DGGITQSPKYLFRKEGQNVTLSCEQNLNHDAMYWYRQDPGQGLRLIYYSQIVNDFQKGDIAEGYSVSREKKESFPLTVTSAQKNPTAFYLCASSPGQGRAGGYTFGSGTRLTVV.

The CDR3 is CASGTGANTGELFF. CDR3 nucleotide sequence: TGCGCCAGCGGGACAGGGGCGAACACCGGGGAGCTGTTTTTT. The chain combines TRBV5-1 with TRBJ2-2; 10 bases fit TRBD1. The CDR3 sequence is 14 residues long. From germline, CDR1 is SGHRS and CDR2 YFSETQ. V lost 7 bases, J lost 0 bases, and 0 bases stayed unmatched.

This clone came up once. The V gene is TRBV19, the J gene TRBJ2-1; TRBD1 is a possible D gene (6 bases). CDR1 is LNHDA and CDR2 is SQIVND in the germline V gene (reference sequence). The CDR3 runs 11 residues. The V end was cut by 5 bases, the J end by 9 bases, with 8 bases between. The CDR3 region has the DNA TGTGCCAGTAGTGCGACAGGTGAGCAGTTCTTC. This codes for CASSATGEQFF.

CDR3 sequence (DNA): TGTGCCAGCAGCTTAGTAGGTTCCGCAGATACGCAGTATTTT. It encodes CASSLVGSADTQYF. This chain uses TRBV7-2 with TRBJ2-3; no clear D. The CDR3 length is 14 residues. The ends were cut back, 1 base at V and 4 bases at J, with 9 bases in the middle. The germline V gene encodes CDR1 SGHTA and CDR2 FQGNSA.

The chain combines TRBV7-9 with TRBJ2-6, with TRBD2 identical over 7 bases. The CDR3 runs to 13 residues. Germline V gives CDR1 SEHNR, CDR2 FQNEAQ (reference sequence). The J segment lost 8 bases and the V segment lost 5 bases, leaving 3 bases of the junction unmatched. CDR3 bases: TGTGCCAGCAGCCCGGGGGGAACCAACGTCCTGACTTTC. It translates to CASSPGGTNVLTF.

The chain combines TRBV18 with TRBJ2-7, with D unresolved. Germline V CDR1 and CDR2: KGHSH, LQKENI. V was cut by 3 bases and J by 2 bases, with 8 bases left in between. There are 13 residues in the CDR3. CDR3 nucleotide sequence: TGTGCCAGCTCACCGGGCCCTGCCTACGAGCAGTACTTC. The encoded protein is CASSPGPAYEQYF.

The V gene is TRBV11-2, the J gene TRBJ2-1; 8 bases agree with TRBD2. The CDR3 is 15 amino acids. The J segment lost 6 bases and the V segment lost 5 bases, leaving 9 bases of the junction unmatched. Germline assignment: CDR1 SGHAT and CDR2 FQNNGV. CDR3 in DNA: TGTGCCAGCAGCCCTTTGAGTAGCGGGATCAATGAGCAGTTCTTC. Its protein product is CASSPLSSGINEQFF.

V is TRBV21-1 and J is TRBJ1-2. TRBV21-1 corresponds to a pseudogene. This CDR3 contains 14 residues. The CDR3 reads CASSFKAGGKGYTF. Written as DNA, the CDR3 is TGTGCCAGCAGCTTCAAAGCCGGGGGCAAGGGCTACACCTTC.

The rearrangement uses TRBV5-1 and TRBJ1-4; weak D call: TRBD1 (6 bases). The germline gives CDR1 SGHRS, CDR2 YFSETQ. V lost 4 bases and J lost 2, with 6 bases in between. The CDR3 length is 13 residues. The CDR3: CASSRGTNEKLFF. CDR3 in DNA: TGCGCCAGCAGCAGGGGGACTAATGAAAAACTGTTTTTT.

The chain uses TRBV2 and TRBJ2-3, with 10 nucleotides matching TRBD2. The CDR3 covers 14 residues. Germline V gives CDR1 SNHLY, CDR2 FYNNEI. Losses at the gene ends were 8 bases for V and 4 bases for J; bases not matched to a gene: 6. The CDR3 is CASSSLAGADTQYF. In DNA, the CDR3 is TGTGCCAGCTCATCCCTAGCGGGAGCAGATACGCAGTATTTT.